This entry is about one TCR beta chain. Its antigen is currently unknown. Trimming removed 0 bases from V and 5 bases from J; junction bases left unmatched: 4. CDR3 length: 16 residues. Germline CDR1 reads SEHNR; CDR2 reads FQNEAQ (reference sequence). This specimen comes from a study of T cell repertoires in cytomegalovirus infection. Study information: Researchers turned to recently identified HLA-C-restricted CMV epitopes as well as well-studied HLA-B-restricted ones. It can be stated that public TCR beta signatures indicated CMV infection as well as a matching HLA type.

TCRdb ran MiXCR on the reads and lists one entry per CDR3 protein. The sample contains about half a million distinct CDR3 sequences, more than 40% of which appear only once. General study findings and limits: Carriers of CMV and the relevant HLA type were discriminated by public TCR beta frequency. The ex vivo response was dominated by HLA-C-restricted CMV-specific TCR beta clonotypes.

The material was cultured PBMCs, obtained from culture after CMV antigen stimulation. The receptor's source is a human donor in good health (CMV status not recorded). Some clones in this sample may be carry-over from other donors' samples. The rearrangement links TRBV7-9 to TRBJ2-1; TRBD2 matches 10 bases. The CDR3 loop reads CASSLAWLAGDNEQFF. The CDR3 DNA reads TGTGCCAGCAGCTTAGCCTGGCTAGCGGGGGACAATGAGCAGTTCTTC.